This T cell receptor beta chain stems from a study of CD8+ T cells in alopecia areata. At the level of the study: Treated patients were given oral tofacitinib, which was dosed at 5 to 10 mg twice daily.

Sampling of alopecia areata patients yielded lesional scalp punch biopsies as well as peripheral blood. Extracted RNA was reverse transcribed, and the resulting cDNA served as sequencing template. Sequencing used immunoSEQ multiplex PCR; TCRdb keeps in-frame clones, though not all of them. The data contain 200,000 to 250,000 clones, 50% to 65% of them singletons. Germline V lookup: CDR1 SGDLS, CDR2 YYNGEE. The J segment lost 7 bases and the V segment lost 4 bases, leaving 8 bases of the junction unmatched. The length of the CDR3 is 15 residues. As to this clone: Antigen unknown.

The study's findings and limits: Affected scalp, especially in alopecia totalis/universalis, had a higher clonality than normal scalp did. When scalp samples are sequenced, resident alphabeta T cells of normal skin are also captured.

The J gene is TRBJ1-4, the V gene TRBV9; 9 positions match TRBD1. The sample was CD4+ T cells sorted from blood, taken at week 0. This TCR was sampled from a human donor with alopecia areata. Here the CDR3 reads CASSTRTGEGEKLFF. CDR3 nucleotides: TGTGCCAGCAGCACCAGGACAGGGGAGGGTGAAAAACTGTTTTTT. Full variable domain (missing parts from reference TRBV9 and TRBJ1-4): DSGVTQTPKHLITATGQRVTLRCSPRSGDLSVYWYQQSLDQGLQFLIQYYNGEERAKGNILERFSAQQFPDLHSELNLSSLELGDSALYFCASSTRTGEGEKLFFGSGTQLSVL.